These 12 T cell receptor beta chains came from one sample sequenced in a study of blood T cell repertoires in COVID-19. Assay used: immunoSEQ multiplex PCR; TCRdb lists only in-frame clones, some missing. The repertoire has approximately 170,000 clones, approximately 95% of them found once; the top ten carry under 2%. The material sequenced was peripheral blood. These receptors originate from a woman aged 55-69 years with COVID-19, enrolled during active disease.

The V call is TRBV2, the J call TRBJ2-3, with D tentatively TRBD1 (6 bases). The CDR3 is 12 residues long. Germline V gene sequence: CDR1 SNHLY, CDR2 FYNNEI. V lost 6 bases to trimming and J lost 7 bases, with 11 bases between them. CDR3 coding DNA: TGTGCCAGCAGCCTTGACAGGAATACGCAGTATTTT. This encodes CASSLDRNTQYF. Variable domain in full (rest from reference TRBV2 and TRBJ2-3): EPEVTQTPSHQVTQMGQEVILRCVPISNHLYFYWYRQILGQKVEFLVSFYNNEISEKSEIFDDQFSVERPDGSNFTLKIRSTKLEDSAMYFCASSLDRNTQYFGPGTRLTVL.

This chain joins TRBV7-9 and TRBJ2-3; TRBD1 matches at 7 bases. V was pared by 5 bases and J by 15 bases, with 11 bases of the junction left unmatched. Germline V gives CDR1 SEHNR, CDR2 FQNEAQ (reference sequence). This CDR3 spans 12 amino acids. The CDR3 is CASSTNRDSRYF. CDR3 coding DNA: TGTGCCAGCAGCACCAACCGGGACAGCCGTTATTTT.

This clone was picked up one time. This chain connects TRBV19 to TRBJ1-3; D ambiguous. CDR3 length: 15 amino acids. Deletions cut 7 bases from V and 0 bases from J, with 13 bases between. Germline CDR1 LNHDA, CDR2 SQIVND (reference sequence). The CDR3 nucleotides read TGTGCCAGTACAGCCCTCGGAGGCTCTGGAAACACCATATATTTT. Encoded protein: CASTALGGSGNTIYF. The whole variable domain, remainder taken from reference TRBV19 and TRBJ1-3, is DGGITQSPKYLFRKEGQNVTLSCEQNLNHDAMYWYRQDPGQGLRLIYYSQIVNDFQKGDIAEGYSVSREKKESFPLTVTSAQKNPTAFYLCASTALGGSGNTIYFGEGSWLTVV.

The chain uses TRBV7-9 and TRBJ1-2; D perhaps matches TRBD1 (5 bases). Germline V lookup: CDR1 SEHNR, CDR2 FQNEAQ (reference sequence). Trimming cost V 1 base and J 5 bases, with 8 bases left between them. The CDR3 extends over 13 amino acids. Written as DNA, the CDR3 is TGTGCCAGCAGCTTAGTTGCAGGGTATGGCTACACCTTC. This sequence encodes CASSLVAGYGYTF.

The CDR3 nucleotides are TGCGCCAGCAGCCAAGCGGGGGACGGCCTGGGTACTGAAGCTTTCTTT. Encoded protein: CASSQAGDGLGTEAFF. This chain uses TRBV4-1 with TRBJ1-1; a possible D gene is TRBD1 (5 bases). V lost 1 base and J 5 bases, leaving 17 bases between the germline ends. This CDR3 is 16 amino acids long. Looked up from germline, CDR1 is MGHRA and CDR2 is YSYEKL.

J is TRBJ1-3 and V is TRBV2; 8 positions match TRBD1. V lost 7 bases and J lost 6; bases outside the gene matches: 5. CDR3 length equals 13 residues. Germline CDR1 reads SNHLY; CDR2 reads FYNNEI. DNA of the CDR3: TGTGCCAGCATGGACCAGGGGGCAAACACCATATATTTT. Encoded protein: CASMDQGANTIYF.

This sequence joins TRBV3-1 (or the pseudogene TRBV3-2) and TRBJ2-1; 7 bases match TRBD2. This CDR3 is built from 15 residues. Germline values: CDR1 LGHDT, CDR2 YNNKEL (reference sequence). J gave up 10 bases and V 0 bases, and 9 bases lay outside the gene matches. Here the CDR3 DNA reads TGTGCCAGCAGCCAAGATCTGACTAGCCCCCGGGAGCAGTTCTTC. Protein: CASSQDLTSPREQFF.

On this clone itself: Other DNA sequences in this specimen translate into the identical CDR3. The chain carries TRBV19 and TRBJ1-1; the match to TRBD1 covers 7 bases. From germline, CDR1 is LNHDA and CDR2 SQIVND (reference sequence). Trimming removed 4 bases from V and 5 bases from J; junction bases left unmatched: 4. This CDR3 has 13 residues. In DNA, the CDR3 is TGTGCCAGTAGTACCACAGGGGATACTGAAGCTTTCTTT. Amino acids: CASSTTGDTEAFF.

The CDR3 DNA reads TGTGCCAGCAGCTTTTCGGTTGGGCGCAATCAGCCCCAGCATTTT. This gives the protein CASSFSVGRNQPQHF. V and J are TRBV5-6 and TRBJ1-5; D is ambiguous. V was clipped by 2 bases and J by 2 bases, with 11 bases between them. The CDR3 has 15 residues. Germline lookup yields CDR1 SGHDT and CDR2 YYEEEE.

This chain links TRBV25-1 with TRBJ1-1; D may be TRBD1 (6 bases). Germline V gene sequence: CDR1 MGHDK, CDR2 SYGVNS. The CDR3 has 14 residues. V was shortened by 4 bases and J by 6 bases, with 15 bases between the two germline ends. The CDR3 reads CASSGTGAGAEAFF. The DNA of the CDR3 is TGTGCCAGCAGTGGAACGGGGGCGGGAGCTGAAGCTTTCTTT.

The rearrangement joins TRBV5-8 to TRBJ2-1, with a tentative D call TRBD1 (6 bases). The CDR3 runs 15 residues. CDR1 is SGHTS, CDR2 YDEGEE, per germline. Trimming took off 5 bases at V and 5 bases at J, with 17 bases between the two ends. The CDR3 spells CASRPTQGRHNEQFF. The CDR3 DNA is TGTGCCAGCAGACCTACCCAGGGGCGCCACAATGAGCAGTTCTTC.

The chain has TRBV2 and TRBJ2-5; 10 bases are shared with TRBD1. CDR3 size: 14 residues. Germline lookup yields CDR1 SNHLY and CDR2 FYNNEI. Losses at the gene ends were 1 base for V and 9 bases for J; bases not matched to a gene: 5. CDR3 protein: CASSEGTGGRAQYF. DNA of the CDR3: TGTGCCAGCAGTGAAGGGACAGGGGGGAGGGCCCAGTACTTC.